The present TCR beta chain was sequenced within a study of blood T cell repertoires in COVID-19. Study background: The samples span acute and convalescent COVID-19 from the United States, Italy and Spain. Nucleic acid was either cDNA or gDNA, and it came from T cells, B-cell-depleted T cells, or PBMCs.

Per the original methods: Estimates of nucleated cell counts were drawn from the amplification of reference gene primers. TCRdb's table, derived via immunoSEQ multiplex PCR, lists solely in-frame clones and lacks some. V, J and clone size derive from that table, while D and trimming were established from the DNA sequence. The sample consists of over 120,000 clones, approximately 90% of them appearing once. Germline CDR1 reads MDHEN; CDR2 reads SYDVKM. The CDR3 spans 13 residues. Trimming removed 9 bases from V and 6 bases from J, with 15 bases in between. Source material: peripheral blood. The chain couples TRBV28 to TRBJ1-5, with D possibly matching TRBD1 (5 bases). The receptor's source is a man aged 55 to 70 with active or convalescent COVID-19. DNA of the CDR3: TGTGCCAGTGACTTCGGTAGGGGTCAGCCCCAGCATTTT. It yields the protein CASDFGRGQPQHF.